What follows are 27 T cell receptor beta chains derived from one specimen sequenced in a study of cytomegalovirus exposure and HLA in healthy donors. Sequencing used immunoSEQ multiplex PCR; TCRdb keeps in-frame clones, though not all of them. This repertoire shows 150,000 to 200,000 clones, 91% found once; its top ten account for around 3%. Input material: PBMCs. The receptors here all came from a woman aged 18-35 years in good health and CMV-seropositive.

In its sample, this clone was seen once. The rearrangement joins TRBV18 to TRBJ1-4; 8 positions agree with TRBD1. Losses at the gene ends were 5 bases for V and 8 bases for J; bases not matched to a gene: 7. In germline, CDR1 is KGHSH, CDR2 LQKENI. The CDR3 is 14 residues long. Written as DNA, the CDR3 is TGTGCCAGCTCAACGGGACAGGCCATCGAAAAACTGTTTTTT. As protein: CASSTGQAIEKLFF.

DNA of the CDR3: TGTGCCAGCAACCCGCAGGGGTTCACTGAAGCTTTCTTT. As protein: CASNPQGFTEAFF. V usage is TRBV7-2 and J usage is TRBJ1-1; D might be TRBD1 (6 bases). CDR1 and CDR2 (germline): SGHTA, FQGNSA. V lost 7 bases to trimming and J lost 4 bases, with 13 bases between them. This CDR3 has 13 residues.

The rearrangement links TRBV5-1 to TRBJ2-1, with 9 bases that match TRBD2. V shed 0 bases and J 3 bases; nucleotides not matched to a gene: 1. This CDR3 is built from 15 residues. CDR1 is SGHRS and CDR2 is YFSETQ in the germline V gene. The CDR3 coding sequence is TGCGCCAGCAGCTTGGGTAGCGGGGGCTACAATGAGCAGTTCTTC. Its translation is CASSLGSGGYNEQFF.

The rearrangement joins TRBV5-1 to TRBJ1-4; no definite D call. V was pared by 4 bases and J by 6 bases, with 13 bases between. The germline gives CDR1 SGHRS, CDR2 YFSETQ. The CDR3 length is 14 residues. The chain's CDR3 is CASSPKDTYEKLFF. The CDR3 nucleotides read TGCGCCAGCAGCCCCAAAGACACCTATGAAAAACTGTTTTTT.

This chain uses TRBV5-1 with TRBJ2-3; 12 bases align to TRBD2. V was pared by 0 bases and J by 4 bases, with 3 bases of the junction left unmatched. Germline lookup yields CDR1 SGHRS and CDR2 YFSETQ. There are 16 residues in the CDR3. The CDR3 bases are TGCGCCAGCAGCTTGGGGACTAGCGGGGTTCCAGATACGCAGTATTTT. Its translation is CASSLGTSGVPDTQYF.

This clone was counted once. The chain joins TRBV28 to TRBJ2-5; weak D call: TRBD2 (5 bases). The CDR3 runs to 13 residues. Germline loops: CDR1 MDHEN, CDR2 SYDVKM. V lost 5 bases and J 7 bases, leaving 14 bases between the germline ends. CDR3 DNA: TGTGCCAGCAGTGATATCGGACTGGGGACCCAGTACTTC. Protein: CASSDIGLGTQYF. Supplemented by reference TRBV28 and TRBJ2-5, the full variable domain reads DVKVTQSSRYLVKRTGEKVFLECVQDMDHENMFWYRQDPGLGLRLIYFSYDVKMKEKGDIPEGYSVSREKKERFSLILESASTNQTSMYLCASSDIGLGTQYFGPGTRLLVL.

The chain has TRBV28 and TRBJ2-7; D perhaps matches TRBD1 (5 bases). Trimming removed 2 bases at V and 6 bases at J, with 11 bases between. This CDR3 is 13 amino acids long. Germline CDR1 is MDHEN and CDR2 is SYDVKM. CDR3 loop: CASSLGAPAEQYF. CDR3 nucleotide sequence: TGTGCCAGCAGTTTAGGGGCCCCCGCCGAGCAGTACTTC.

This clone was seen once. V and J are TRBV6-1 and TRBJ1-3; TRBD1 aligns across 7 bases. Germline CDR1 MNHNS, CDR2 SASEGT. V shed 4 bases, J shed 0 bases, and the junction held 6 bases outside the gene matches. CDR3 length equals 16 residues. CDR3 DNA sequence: TGTGCCAGCAGTGCGGGACAGCGTAACTCTGGAAACACCATATATTTT. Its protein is CASSAGQRNSGNTIYF.

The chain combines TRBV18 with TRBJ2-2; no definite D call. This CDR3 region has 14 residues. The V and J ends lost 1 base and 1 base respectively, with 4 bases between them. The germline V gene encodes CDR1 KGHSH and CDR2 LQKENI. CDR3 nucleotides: TGTGCCAGCTCACCACGGCAGAACACCGGGGAGCTGTTTTTT. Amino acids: CASSPRQNTGELFF. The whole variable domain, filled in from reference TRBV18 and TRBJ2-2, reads NAGVMQNPRHLVRRRGQEARLRCSPMKGHSHVYWYRQLPEEGLKFMVYLQKENIIDESGMPKERFSAEFPKEGPSILRIQQVVRGDSAAYFCASSPRQNTGELFFGEGSRLTVL.

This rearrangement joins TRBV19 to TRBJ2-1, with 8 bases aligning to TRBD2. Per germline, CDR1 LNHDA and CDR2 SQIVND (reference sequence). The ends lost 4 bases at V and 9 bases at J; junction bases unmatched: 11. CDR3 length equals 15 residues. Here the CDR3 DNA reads TGTGCCAGTAGTAACTCGGGACTAGGGCGGGGTGAGCAGTTCTTC. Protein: CASSNSGLGRGEQFF.

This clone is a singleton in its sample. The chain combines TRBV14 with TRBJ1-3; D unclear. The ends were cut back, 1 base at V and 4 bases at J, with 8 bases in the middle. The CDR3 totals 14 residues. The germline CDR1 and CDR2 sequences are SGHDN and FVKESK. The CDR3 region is CASSQGFRGNTIYF. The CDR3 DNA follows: TGTGCCAGCAGCCAAGGATTCCGGGGAAACACCATATATTTT.

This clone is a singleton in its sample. In nucleotides, the CDR3 is TGTGCCAGCAGTACAATGGGCGGGGGGGCCCTCAATGAGCAGTTCTTC. Protein sequence: CASSTMGGGALNEQFF. The gene calls are TRBV27 and TRBJ2-1, with TRBD2 matching 9 bases. V shed 5 bases and J 6 bases; nucleotides not matched to a gene: 11. CDR3 length: 16 residues. Germline loops: CDR1 MNHEY, CDR2 SMNVEV (reference sequence).

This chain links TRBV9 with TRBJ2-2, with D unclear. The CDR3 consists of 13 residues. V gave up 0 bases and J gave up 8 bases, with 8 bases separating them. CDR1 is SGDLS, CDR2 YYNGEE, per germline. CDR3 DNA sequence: TGTGCCAGCAGCGTAGAACTCGGGGGGGAGCTGTTTTTT. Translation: CASSVELGGELFF.

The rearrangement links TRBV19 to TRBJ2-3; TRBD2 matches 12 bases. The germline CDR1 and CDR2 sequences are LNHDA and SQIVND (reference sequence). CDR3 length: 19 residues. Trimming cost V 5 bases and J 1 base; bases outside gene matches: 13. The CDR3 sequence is CASSFGLAGSTRGTDTQYF. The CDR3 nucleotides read TGTGCCAGTAGTTTCGGACTAGCGGGGTCAACTCGTGGCACAGATACGCAGTATTTT.

CDR3 region: CATSRDRNEQYF. The CDR3 region has the DNA TGTGCCACCAGCAGAGATAGAAACGAGCAGTACTTC. The chain couples TRBV15 to TRBJ2-7, with no clear D. Trimming removed 0 bases at V and 5 bases at J, with 5 bases between. The germline V gene has CDR1 LNHNV and CDR2 YYDKDF (reference sequence). The CDR3 is 12 residues long.

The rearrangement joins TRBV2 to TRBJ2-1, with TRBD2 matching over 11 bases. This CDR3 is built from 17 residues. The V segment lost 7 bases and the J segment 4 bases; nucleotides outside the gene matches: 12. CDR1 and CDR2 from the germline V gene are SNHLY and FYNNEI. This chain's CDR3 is CASNELAGGPLYNEQFF. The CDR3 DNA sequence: TGTGCCAGCAACGAGCTAGCGGGGGGCCCTCTATACAATGAGCAGTTCTTC. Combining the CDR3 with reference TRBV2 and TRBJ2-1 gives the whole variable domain EPEVTQTPSHQVTQMGQEVILRCVPISNHLYFYWYRQILGQKVEFLVSFYNNEISEKSEIFDDQFSVERPDGSNFTLKIRSTKLEDSAMYFCASNELAGGPLYNEQFFGPGTRLTVL.

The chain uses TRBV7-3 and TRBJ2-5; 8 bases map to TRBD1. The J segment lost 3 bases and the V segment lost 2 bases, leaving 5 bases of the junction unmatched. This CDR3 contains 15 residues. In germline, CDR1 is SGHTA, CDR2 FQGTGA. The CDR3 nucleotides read TGTGCCAGCAGCTTAGCAGGGGGCTTCGAAGAGACCCAGTACTTC. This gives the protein CASSLAGGFEETQYF.

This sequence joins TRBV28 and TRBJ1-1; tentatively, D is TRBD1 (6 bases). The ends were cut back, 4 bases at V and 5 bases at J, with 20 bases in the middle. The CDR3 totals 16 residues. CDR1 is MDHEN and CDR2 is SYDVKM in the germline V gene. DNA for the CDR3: TGTGCCAGCAGTTCGTACACGGGCAGGGGTTCTACTGAAGCTTTCTTT. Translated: CASSSYTGRGSTEAFF.

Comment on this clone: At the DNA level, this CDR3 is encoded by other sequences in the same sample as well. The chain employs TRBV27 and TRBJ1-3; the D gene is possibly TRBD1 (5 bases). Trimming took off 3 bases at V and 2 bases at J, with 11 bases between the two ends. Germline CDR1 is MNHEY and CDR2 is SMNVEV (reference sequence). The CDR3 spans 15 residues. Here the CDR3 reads CASSFRGGAGNTIYF. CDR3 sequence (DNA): TGTGCCAGCAGTTTCCGTGGGGGGGCTGGAAACACCATATATTTT.

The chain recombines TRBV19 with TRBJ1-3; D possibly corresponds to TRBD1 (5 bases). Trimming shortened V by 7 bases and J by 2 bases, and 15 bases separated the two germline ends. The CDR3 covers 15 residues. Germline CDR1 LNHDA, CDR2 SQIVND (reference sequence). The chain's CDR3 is CASKPDNVPGNTIYF. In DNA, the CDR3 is TGTGCCAGTAAGCCGGACAACGTCCCTGGAAACACCATATATTTT.

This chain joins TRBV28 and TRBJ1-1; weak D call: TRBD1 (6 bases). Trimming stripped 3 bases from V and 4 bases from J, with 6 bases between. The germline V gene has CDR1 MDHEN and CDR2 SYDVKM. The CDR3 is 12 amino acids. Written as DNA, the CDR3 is TGTGCCAGCAGTTTCAGGGGCACTGAAGCTTTCTTT. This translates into CASSFRGTEAFF.

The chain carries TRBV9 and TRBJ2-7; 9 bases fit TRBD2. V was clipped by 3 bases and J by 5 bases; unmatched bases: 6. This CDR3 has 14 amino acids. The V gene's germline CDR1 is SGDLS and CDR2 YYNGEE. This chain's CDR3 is CASSAASGTHEQYF. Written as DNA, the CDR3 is TGTGCCAGCAGCGCGGCTAGCGGGACCCACGAGCAGTACTTC.

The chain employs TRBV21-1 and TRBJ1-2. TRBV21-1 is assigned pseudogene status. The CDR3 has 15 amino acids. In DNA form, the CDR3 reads TGTGCCAGCAGCAAAGATTCGGGTCCCAACTATGGCTACACCTTC. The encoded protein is CASSKDSGPNYGYTF.

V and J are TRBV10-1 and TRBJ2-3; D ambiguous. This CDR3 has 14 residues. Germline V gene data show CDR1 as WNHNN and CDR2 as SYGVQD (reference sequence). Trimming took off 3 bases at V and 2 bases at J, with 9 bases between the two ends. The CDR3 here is CASSDLQVTDTQYF. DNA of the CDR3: TGCGCCAGCAGTGATCTGCAGGTCACAGATACGCAGTATTTT.

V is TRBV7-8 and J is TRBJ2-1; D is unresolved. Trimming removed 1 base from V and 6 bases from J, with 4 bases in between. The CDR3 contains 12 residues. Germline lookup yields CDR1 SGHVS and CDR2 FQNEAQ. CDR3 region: CASSLGSNEQFF. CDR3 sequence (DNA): TGTGCCAGCAGCTTAGGGAGCAATGAGCAGTTCTTC.

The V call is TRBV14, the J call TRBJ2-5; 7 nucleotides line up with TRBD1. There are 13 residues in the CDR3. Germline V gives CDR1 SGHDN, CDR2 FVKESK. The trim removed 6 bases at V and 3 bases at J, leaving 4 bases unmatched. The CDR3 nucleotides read TGTGCCAGCAGGCCTACAGGGGAAGAGACCCAGTACTTC. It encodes CASRPTGEETQYF.

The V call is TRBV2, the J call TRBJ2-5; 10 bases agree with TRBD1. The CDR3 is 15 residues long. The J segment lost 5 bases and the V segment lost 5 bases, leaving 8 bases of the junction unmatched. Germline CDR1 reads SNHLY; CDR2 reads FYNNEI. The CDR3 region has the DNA TGTGCCAGCAGTCTCGACAGGGGGCGCGGGGAGACCCAGTACTTC. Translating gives CASSLDRGRGETQYF.